What follows are 17 T cell receptor beta chains derived from one specimen sequenced in a study of T cell repertoires in cytomegalovirus infection. In TCRdb, the reads were re-called with MiXCR into one record per CDR3 protein. The sample yields 680,000 or so distinct CDR3 sequences, 35% to 45% seen once. The sequenced sample was PBMCs. All receptors come from a human donor in good health (CMV status not recorded). Some clones in this sample may be carry-over from other donors' samples.

With regard to this clonotype: Since a much larger clone is just one base distant, this may be a read error. This chain connects TRBV7-2 to TRBJ2-4; D is possibly TRBD1 (5 bases). The CDR3 is 12 amino acids. Germline CDR1 reads SGHTA; CDR2 reads FQGNSA. As DNA, the CDR3 is TGTGCCTGCAGCTTAACAGGAAACATTCAGTACTTC. It yields the protein CACSLTGNIQYF.

This clonotype turned up a few times. The gene calls are TRBV7-6 and TRBJ2-3; the D call may be TRBD1 or TRBD2 (5 bases each). Germline V lookup: CDR1 SGHVS, CDR2 FNYEAQ. The V and J ends lost 1 base and 2 bases respectively, with 13 bases between them. The CDR3 covers 16 residues. The CDR3 DNA follows: TGTGCCAGCAGCTTAGTGGGGGATCGGGACACAGATACGCAGTATTTT. It is translated as CASSLVGDRDTDTQYF.

CDR3 DNA sequence: TGCGCCAGCAGCCAAGGAGGTAATTCGGCCCTCCACTTT. Protein product: CASSQGGNSALHF. V and J are TRBV4-1 and TRBJ1-6; D is uncertain. Per the germline V gene, CDR1 is MGHRA and CDR2 is YSYEKL. The CDR3 consists of 13 residues. V lost 1 base to trimming and J lost 14 bases, with 12 bases between them.

The V and J genes are TRBV2 and TRBJ2-7; perhaps TRBD1 as D (5 bases). CDR3 size: 16 residues. V was cut by 4 bases and J by 3 bases, with 19 bases left in between. Germline V gives CDR1 SNHLY, CDR2 FYNNEI. CDR3 sequence reads: CASSAGKGQGFYEQYF. CDR3 in DNA: TGTGCCAGCAGTGCAGGGAAAGGGCAAGGATTCTACGAGCAGTACTTC. The full variable domain, in which reference TRBV2 and TRBJ2-7 provide the parts outside the CDR3, is EPEVTQTPSHQVTQMGQEVILRCVPISNHLYFYWYRQILGQKVEFLVSFYNNEISEKSEIFDDQFSVERPDGSNFTLKIRSTKLEDSAMYFCASSAGKGQGFYEQYFGPGTRLTVT.

The V call is TRBV10-3, the J call TRBJ1-1; no clear D gene. V lost 5 bases, J lost 1 base, and 17 bases lay in between. This CDR3 spans 16 amino acids. Germline V gene lookup returns CDR1 ENHRY and CDR2 SYGVKD. In DNA, the CDR3 is TGTGCCATCAGTAAAACCTTCGCGGGAGCGAACACTGAAGCTTTCTTT. It is translated as CAISKTFAGANTEAFF.

The genes are TRBV2 and TRBJ2-3; TRBD2 aligns across 11 bases. J gave up 2 bases and V 5 bases, and 3 bases lay outside the gene matches. CDR3 size: 15 residues. Germline CDR1 SNHLY, CDR2 FYNNEI. Written as DNA, the CDR3 is TGTGCCAGCAGTCGACTAGCGGGGAACACAGATACGCAGTATTTT. Its protein product is CASSRLAGNTDTQYF.

This clonotype has only a few counts. This chain links TRBV7-9 with TRBJ2-1; 8 nucleotides line up with TRBD2. This CDR3 has 19 amino acids. J lost 6 bases, V lost 2 bases, and 18 bases had no gene match. Germline lookup yields CDR1 SEHNR and CDR2 FQNEAQ (reference sequence). DNA of the CDR3: TGTGCCAGCAGCTTACCACACACAAGTGGTAGCGGGACTATCAATGAGCAGTTCTTC. Translation: CASSLPHTSGSGTINEQFF.

This rearrangement joins TRBV12-3 or TRBV12-4 to TRBJ2-1; TRBD2 matches at 7 bases. The J segment lost 4 bases and the V segment lost 7 bases, leaving 10 bases of the junction unmatched. The CDR3 spans 15 residues. CDR3 residues: CASTEGGSRYNEQFF. For the CDR3, the DNA is TGTGCCAGCACCGAAGGCGGGAGTAGGTACAATGAGCAGTTCTTC.

V is TRBV12-3 or TRBV12-4 and J is TRBJ1-5; 11 bases map to TRBD1. This CDR3 is built from 15 residues. Trimming took 5 bases from V and 7 from J; bases not matched to a gene: 7. CDR3: CASSTRDRGVQPQHF. In DNA form, the CDR3 reads TGTGCCAGCAGTACACGGGACAGGGGGGTACAGCCCCAGCATTTT.

The chain recombines TRBV28 with TRBJ1-3; tentative D call: TRBD1 (5 bases). This CDR3 is built from 15 residues. Germline V CDR1 and CDR2: MDHEN, SYDVKM. The V gene lost 3 bases and the J gene lost 4 bases, with 13 bases spanning the gap. The CDR3 loop is CASSFPSPGGNTIYF. The CDR3 DNA reads TGTGCCAGCAGTTTCCCGAGTCCAGGGGGAAACACCATATATTTT.

The chain employs TRBV20-1 and TRBJ1-1; D gene uncertain. The CDR3 is 11 residues long. The germline V gene has CDR1 DFQATT and CDR2 SNEGSKA (reference sequence). V lost 3 bases and J 0 bases, leaving 2 bases between the germline ends. The CDR3 region is CSASLNTEAFF. In nucleotides, the CDR3 is TGCAGTGCTAGCCTGAACACTGAAGCTTTCTTT.

This clonotype was recorded a few times. The rearrangement links TRBV19 to TRBJ1-5; no firm D call. Trimming pared 3 bases from V and 7 bases from J, leaving 10 bases between. The CDR3 is 13 residues long. Germline V CDR1 and CDR2: LNHDA, SQIVND (reference sequence). This CDR3 reads CASSIGAGQPQHF. CDR3 bases: TGTGCCAGTAGTATTGGCGCCGGACAGCCCCAGCATTTT. Together with reference TRBV19 and TRBJ1-5, the CDR3 gives the full variable domain: DGGITQSPKYLFRKEGQNVTLSCEQNLNHDAMYWYRQDPGQGLRLIYYSQIVNDFQKGDIAEGYSVSREKKESFPLTVTSAQKNPTAFYLCASSIGAGQPQHFGDGTRLSIL.

This clonotype was detected only a few times. This chain uses TRBV4-2 with TRBJ2-7, with D unclear. Germline lookup yields CDR1 LGHNA and CDR2 YNFKEQ. The CDR3 covers 16 residues. Between the trimmed V and J ends, which lost 0 bases and 7 bases, there was a span of 19 bases. CDR3 residues: CASSQERRVEEEEQYF. As DNA, the CDR3 is TGTGCCAGCAGCCAAGAACGAAGGGTAGAAGAAGAGGAGCAGTACTTC.

This clonotype was seen repeatedly, ten times or more. This chain joins TRBV28 and TRBJ2-1; no reliable D call. V was shortened by 7 bases and J by 0 bases, with 13 bases between the two germline ends. This CDR3 comprises 15 residues. CDR1 MDHEN and CDR2 SYDVKM come from the germline V gene. In DNA, the CDR3 is TGTGCCAGCACCGCGACCTCGAGCTCCTACAATGAGCAGTTCTTC. It encodes CASTATSSSYNEQFF.

In DNA, the CDR3 is TGTGCCACCAGCAGCCCCGGGACGGGGAATTCACCCCTCCACTTT. Protein sequence: CATSSPGTGNSPLHF. J is TRBJ1-6 and V is TRBV15; D possibly corresponds to TRBD1 (5 bases). V dropped 3 bases and J dropped 7 bases, with 13 bases sitting between them. This CDR3 spans 15 amino acids. CDR1 LNHNV and CDR2 YYDKDF come from the germline V gene (reference sequence).

Of note for this clonotype: Since no conserved phenylalanine or tryptophan closes the CDR3, a read error is the likely cause. The gene calls are TRBV7-9 and TRBJ1-2; 10 bases fit TRBD1. Losses at the gene ends were 3 bases for V and 7 bases for J; bases not matched to a gene: 8. This CDR3 is built from 15 residues. Germline CDR1 reads SEHNR; CDR2 reads FQNEAQ (reference sequence). In DNA form, the CDR3 reads TGTGCCAGCAGCTTTAAGGGACAGGGGATTTCTGGCTACACCTTA. Translation gives CASSFKGQGISGYTL.

This clonotype appeared many times. The J gene is TRBJ1-2, the V gene TRBV7-2, with 7 bases fitting TRBD1. Germline CDR1 SGHTA, CDR2 FQGNSA. With V trimmed by 5 bases and J by 2 bases, 5 bases remained unmatched. The CDR3 covers 14 residues. CDR3 nucleotide sequence: TGTGCCAGCAGCGAGGGAGGGGGCAACTATGGCTACACCTTC. Encoded protein: CASSEGGGNYGYTF.